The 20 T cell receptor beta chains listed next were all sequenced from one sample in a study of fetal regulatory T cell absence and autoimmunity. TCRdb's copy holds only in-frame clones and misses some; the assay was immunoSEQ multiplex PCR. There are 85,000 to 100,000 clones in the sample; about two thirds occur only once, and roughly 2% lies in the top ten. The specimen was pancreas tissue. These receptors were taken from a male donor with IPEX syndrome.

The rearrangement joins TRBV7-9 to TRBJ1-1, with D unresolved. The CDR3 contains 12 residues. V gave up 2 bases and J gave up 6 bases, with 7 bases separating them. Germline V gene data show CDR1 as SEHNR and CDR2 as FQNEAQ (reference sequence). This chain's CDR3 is CASSLSGPEAFF. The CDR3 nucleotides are TGTGCCAGCAGCTTATCTGGTCCTGAAGCTTTCTTT.

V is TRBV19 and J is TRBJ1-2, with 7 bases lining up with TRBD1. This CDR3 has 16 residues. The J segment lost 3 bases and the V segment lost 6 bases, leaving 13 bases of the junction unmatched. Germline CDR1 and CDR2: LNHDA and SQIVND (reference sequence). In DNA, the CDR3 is TGTGCCAGTAGGAATCAAGGGAGGGGGCGAGACTATGGCTACACCTTC. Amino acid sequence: CASRNQGRGRDYGYTF.

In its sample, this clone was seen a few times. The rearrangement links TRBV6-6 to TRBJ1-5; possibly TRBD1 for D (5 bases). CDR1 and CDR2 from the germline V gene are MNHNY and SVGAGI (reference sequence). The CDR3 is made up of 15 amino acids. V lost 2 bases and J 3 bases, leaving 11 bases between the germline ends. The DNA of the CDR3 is TGTGCCAGCAGTTACGGGACGATGATCAATCAGCCCCAGCATTTT. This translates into CASSYGTMINQPQHF.

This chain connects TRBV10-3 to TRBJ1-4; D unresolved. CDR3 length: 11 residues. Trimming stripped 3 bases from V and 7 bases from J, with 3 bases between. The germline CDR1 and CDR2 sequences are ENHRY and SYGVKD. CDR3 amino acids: CAISEGEKLFF. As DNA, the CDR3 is TGTGCCATCAGTGAAGGTGAAAAACTGTTTTTT.

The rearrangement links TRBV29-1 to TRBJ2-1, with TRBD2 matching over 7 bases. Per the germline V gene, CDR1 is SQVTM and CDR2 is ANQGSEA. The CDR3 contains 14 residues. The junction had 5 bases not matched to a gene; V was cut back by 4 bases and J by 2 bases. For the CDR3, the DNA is TGCAGCGTTGTTCGGACTAGTCCCTACAATGAGCAGTTCTTC. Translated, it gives CSVVRTSPYNEQFF.

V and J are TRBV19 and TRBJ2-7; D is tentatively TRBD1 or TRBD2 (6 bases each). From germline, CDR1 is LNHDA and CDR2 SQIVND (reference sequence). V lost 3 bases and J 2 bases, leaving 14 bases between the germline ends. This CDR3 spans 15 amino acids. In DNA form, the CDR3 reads TGTGCCAGTAGTATGGGCCGGGGGCCCCCCTACGAGCAGTACTTC. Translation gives CASSMGRGPPYEQYF.

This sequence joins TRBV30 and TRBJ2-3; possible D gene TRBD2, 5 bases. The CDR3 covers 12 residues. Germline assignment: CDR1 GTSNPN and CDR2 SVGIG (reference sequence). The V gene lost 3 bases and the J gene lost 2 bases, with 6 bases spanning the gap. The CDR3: CAWRRDTDTQYF. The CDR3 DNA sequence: TGTGCCTGGAGGAGGGACACAGATACGCAGTATTTT. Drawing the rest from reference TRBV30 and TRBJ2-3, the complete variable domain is SQTIHQWPATLVQPVGSPLSLECTVEGTSNPNLYWYRQAAGRGLQLLFYSVGIGQISSEVPQNLSASRPQDRQFILSSKKLLLSDSGFYLCAWRRDTDTQYFGPGTRLTVL.

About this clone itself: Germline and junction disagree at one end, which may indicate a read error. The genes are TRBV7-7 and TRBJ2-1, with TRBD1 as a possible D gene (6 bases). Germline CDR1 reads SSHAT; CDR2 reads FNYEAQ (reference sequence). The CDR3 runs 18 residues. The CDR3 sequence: CASSPGIQGSYAYNEQFF. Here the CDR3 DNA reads TGTGCTAGCAGCCCAGGAATACAGGGTTCCTATGCCTACAATGAGCAGTTCTTC.

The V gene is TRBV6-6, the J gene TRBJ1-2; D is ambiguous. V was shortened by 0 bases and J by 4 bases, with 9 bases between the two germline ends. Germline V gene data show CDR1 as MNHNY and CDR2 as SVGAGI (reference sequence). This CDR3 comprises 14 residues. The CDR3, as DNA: TGTGCCAGCAGTTACTCGCCCAGCCTCTATGGCTACACCTTC. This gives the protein CASSYSPSLYGYTF.

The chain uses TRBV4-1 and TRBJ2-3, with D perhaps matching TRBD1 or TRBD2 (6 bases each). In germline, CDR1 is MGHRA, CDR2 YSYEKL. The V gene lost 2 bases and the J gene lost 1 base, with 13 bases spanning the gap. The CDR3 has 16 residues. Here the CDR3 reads CASSQWRGAGTDTQYF. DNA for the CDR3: TGCGCCAGCAGCCAATGGAGGGGGGCGGGCACAGATACGCAGTATTTT.

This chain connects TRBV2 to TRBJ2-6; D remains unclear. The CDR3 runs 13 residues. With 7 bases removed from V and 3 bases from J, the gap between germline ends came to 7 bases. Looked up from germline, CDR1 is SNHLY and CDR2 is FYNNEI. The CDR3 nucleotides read TGTGCCAGCATTAGGTATGGGGCCAACGTCCTGACTTTC. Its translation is CASIRYGANVLTF.

CDR3 sequence reads: CASSLDRPGPEFF. The DNA for the CDR3 is TGTGCCAGCAGCTTAGACCGTCCGGGCCCCGAGTTCTTC. The chain has TRBV7-9 and TRBJ2-1; D is ambiguous. This CDR3 comprises 13 residues. Germline V gene data show CDR1 as SEHNR and CDR2 as FQNEAQ (reference sequence). Trimming removed 1 base from V and 14 bases from J, with 15 bases in between.

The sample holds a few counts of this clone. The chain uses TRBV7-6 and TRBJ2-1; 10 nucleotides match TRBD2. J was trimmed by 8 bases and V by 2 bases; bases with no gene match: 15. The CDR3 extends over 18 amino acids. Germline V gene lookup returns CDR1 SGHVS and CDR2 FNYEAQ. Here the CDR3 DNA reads TGTGCCAGCAGCTTACCTCCTAGCGGGAGTAAGGTTACGTATGAGCAGTTCTTC. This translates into CASSLPPSGSKVTYEQFF.

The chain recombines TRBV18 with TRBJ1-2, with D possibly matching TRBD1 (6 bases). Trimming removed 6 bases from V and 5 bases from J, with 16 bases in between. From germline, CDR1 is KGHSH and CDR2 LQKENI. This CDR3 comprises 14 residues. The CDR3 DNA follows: TGTGCCAGCTCCCCCGACAGGACGACTTATGGCTACACCTTC. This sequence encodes CASSPDRTTYGYTF.

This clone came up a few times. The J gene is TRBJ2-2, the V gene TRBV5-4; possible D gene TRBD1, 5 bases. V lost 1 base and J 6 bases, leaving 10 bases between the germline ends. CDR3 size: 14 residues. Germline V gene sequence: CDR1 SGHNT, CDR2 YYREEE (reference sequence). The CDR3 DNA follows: TGTGCCAGCAGCTTGTTTGAAGGGGCCGGGGAGCTGTTTTTT. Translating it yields CASSLFEGAGELFF.

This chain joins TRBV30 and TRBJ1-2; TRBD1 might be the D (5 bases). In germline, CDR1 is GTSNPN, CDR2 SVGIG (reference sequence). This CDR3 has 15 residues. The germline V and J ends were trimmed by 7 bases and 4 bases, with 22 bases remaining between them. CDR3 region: CASGLTVRAPYGYTF. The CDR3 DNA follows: TGTGCCTCGGGTTTGACAGTGAGAGCCCCCTATGGCTACACCTTC.

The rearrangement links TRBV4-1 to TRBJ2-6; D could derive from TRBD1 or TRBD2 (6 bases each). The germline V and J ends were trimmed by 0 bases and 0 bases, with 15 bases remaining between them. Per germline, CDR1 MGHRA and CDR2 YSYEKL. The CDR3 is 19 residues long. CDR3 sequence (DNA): TGCGCCAGCAGCCAAGATGGGGGCGGGGATTACTCTGGGGCCAACGTCCTGACTTTC. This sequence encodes CASSQDGGGDYSGANVLTF.

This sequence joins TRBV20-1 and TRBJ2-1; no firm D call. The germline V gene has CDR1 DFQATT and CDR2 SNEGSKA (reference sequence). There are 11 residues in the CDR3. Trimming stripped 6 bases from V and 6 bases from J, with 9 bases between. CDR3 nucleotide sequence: TGCAGTGCCCTGGGGTTCAATGAGCAGTTCTTC. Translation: CSALGFNEQFF.

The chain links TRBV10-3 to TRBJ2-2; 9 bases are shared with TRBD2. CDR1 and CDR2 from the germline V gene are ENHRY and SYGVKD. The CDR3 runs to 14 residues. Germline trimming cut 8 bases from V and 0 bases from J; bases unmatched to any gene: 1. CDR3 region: CAIGGGANTGELFF. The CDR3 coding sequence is TGTGCCATCGGCGGGGGGGCGAACACCGGGGAGCTGTTTTTT.

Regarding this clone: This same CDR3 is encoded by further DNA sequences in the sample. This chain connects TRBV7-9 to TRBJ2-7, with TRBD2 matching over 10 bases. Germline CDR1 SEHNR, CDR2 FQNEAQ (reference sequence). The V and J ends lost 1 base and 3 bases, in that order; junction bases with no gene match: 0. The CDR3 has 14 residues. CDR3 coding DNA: TGTGCCAGCAGCTTAGGACTAGCGGGCTACGAGCAGTACTTC. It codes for CASSLGLAGYEQYF. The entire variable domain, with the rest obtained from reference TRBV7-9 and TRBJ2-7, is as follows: DTGVSQNPRHKITKRGQNVTFRCDPISEHNRLYWYRQTLGQGPEFLTYFQNEAQLEKSRLLSDRFSAERPKGSFSTLEIQRTEQGDSAMYLCASSLGLAGYEQYFGPGTRLTVT.